This paragraph reports one T cell receptor beta chain. The antigen is not known. Read data end 3 residues before the CDR3 end; the end is taken from the germline J gene. With V trimmed by 3 bases and J by 8 bases, 9 bases remained unmatched. CDR3 size: 16 residues. In germline, CDR1 is MNHNS, CDR2 SASEGT. The sample originates from a study of Tregs in tolerant kidney transplant recipients. Study results and limitations: Expanding Tregs on activated donor B cells appeared to best identify donor-specific TCRbeta clones. Donor-specific Treg expansion exceeded global Treg expansion in tolerant patients, suggesting antigen drive.

Some clones are missing from TCRdb's copy, which holds only in-frame ones; the method was immunoSEQ multiplex PCR. Its listing shows about 48,000 clones. The sequencing used CD4+ T cells from blood, collected before the transplant. This clonotype was sampled from a human donor who received a combined kidney and bone marrow transplant. The genes are TRBV6-1 and TRBJ2-1; 11 bases match TRBD2. This chain's CDR3 is CASSDVGLAGGYEQFF. The part of the CDR3 DNA that was read is TGTGCCAGCAGTGATGTGGGTCTAGCGGGAGGATATGAG.